The 21 T cell receptor beta chains below were found in one sample sequenced in a study of Ad26.COV2.S vaccination and SARS-CoV-2 variants. Profiled with immunoSEQ multiplex PCR; TCRdb holds only in-frame clones, not every one. The sample includes around 350,000 clones, about 90% seen only once; the top ten take 3.9%. The material was peripheral blood, obtained after recovery from COVID-19. The receptors originated from a human donor who had recovered from COVID-19.

The chain combines TRBV21-1 with TRBJ1-2; TRBD1, the table's D call, lacks a check against the DNA. TRBV21-1 counts as a pseudogene. The CDR3 is 13 residues long. This chain's CDR3 is CASSSPRGSGYTF. The DNA of the CDR3 is TGTGCCAGCAGCTCCCCCAGGGGCTCTGGCTACACCTTC.

V and J are TRBV5-8 and TRBJ1-1; D gene uncertain. Trimming took off 0 bases at V and 3 bases at J, with 3 bases between the two ends. The CDR3 runs to 12 residues. Per the germline V gene, CDR1 is SGHTS and CDR2 is YDEGEE. The chain's CDR3 is CASSLDYTEAFF. The CDR3 coding sequence is TGTGCCAGCAGCTTGGACTACACTGAAGCTTTCTTT. The variable domain in full, completed from reference TRBV5-8 and TRBJ1-1, reads EAGVTQSPTHLIKTRGQQATLRCSPISGHTSVYWYQQALGLGLQFLLWYDEGEERNRGNFPPRFSGRQFPNYSSELNVNALELEDSALYLCASSLDYTEAFFGQGTRLTVV.

V is TRBV11-2 and J is TRBJ2-2, with D tentatively TRBD1 (5 bases). V was shortened by 7 bases and J by 9 bases, with 12 bases between the two germline ends. Looked up from germline, CDR1 is SGHAT and CDR2 is FQNNGV. The CDR3 covers 12 residues. The CDR3 nucleotides read TGTGCCAGCAAGTCAGGGTTGCGGGAGCTGTTTTTT. This gives the protein CASKSGLRELFF.

This chain connects TRBV6-5 to TRBJ1-1; 7 positions match TRBD1. The length of the CDR3 is 12 residues. V shed 6 bases, J shed 7 bases, and the junction held 5 bases outside the gene matches. CDR1 MNHEY and CDR2 SVGAGI come from the germline V gene. The CDR3 region is CASSYQGDEAFF. In nucleotides, the CDR3 is TGTGCCAGCAGCTACCAGGGGGATGAAGCTTTCTTT.

The V gene is TRBV4-3, the J gene TRBJ2-7; TRBD1 agrees at 9 bases. The length of the CDR3 is 18 residues. The ends lost 1 base at V and 1 base at J; junction bases unmatched: 11. Germline V gives CDR1 LGHNA, CDR2 YSLEER. The CDR3 coding sequence is TGCGCCAGCAGCCAAGCCACTTCCGGGACAGGGCGATCCTACGAGCAGTACTTC. It specifies CASSQATSGTGRSYEQYF.

In DNA, the CDR3 is TGCAGCGTTGGAAAGGGTATTGAGCAGTTCTTC. This gives the protein CSVGKGIEQFF. The rearrangement uses TRBV29-1 and TRBJ2-1, with D uncertain. The CDR3 consists of 11 residues. CDR1 and CDR2 from the germline V gene are SQVTM and ANQGSEA. The V gene lost 4 bases and the J gene lost 9 bases, with 10 bases spanning the gap.

J is TRBJ2-3 and V is TRBV2; D is perhaps TRBD1 (5 bases). V lost 4 bases and J lost 3, with 8 bases in between. CDR1 and CDR2 (germline): SNHLY, FYNNEI. The CDR3 runs 13 residues. The CDR3 DNA follows: TGTGCCAGCAGTGTTCAGGGTACAGATACGCAGTATTTT. It specifies CASSVQGTDTQYF.

The chain combines TRBV19 with TRBJ1-2, with 7 bases that match TRBD1. Per germline, CDR1 LNHDA and CDR2 SQIVND (reference sequence). Losses at the gene ends were 10 bases for V and 0 bases for J; bases not matched to a gene: 20. This CDR3 spans 18 amino acids. This chain's CDR3 is CAIRTQGTSRIANYGYTF. The CDR3, as DNA: TGTGCCATCCGTACACAGGGGACCAGCAGGATAGCTAACTATGGCTACACCTTC.

V and J are TRBV10-1 and TRBJ2-3; D unresolved. Germline V gene lookup returns CDR1 WNHNN and CDR2 SYGVQD (reference sequence). V lost 2 bases and J lost 6, with 9 bases in between. The CDR3 is made up of 13 amino acids. The CDR3 loop reads CASSERSPDTQYF. The CDR3 DNA follows: TGCGCCAGCAGTGAGAGGTCCCCGGATACGCAGTATTTT.

This sequence joins TRBV6-1 and TRBJ1-3; TRBD1 agrees at 8 bases. Germline V gene lookup returns CDR1 MNHNS and CDR2 SASEGT. The V segment lost 5 bases and the J segment 5 bases; nucleotides outside the gene matches: 8. This CDR3 has 15 residues. The CDR3 is CASSSTRTGRNTIYF. The CDR3 DNA follows: TGTGCCAGCAGTTCCACTCGGACAGGGAGAAACACCATATATTTT.

V usage is TRBV24-1 and J usage is TRBJ2-3, with TRBD2 identical over 10 bases. The CDR3 is 15 amino acids. V shed 1 base and J 9 bases; nucleotides not matched to a gene: 6. Germline CDR1 is KGHDR and CDR2 is SFDVKD. The CDR3 loop reads CATSDFLLAGPTQYF. The CDR3, as DNA: TGTGCCACCAGTGATTTCCTACTAGCGGGGCCAACGCAGTATTTT.

The rearrangement links TRBV5-6 to TRBJ1-2, with no clear D. Germline lookup yields CDR1 SGHDT and CDR2 YYEEEE. The CDR3 extends over 14 amino acids. V was cut by 0 bases and J by 7 bases, with 13 bases left in between. CDR3 coding DNA: TGTGCCAGCAGCTTGGCGTCAGCCTCATTTGGCTACACCTTC. It encodes CASSLASASFGYTF.

This clone has a single count. This rearrangement joins TRBV27 to TRBJ2-7; 10 bases are shared with TRBD1. The CDR3 consists of 14 residues. V dropped 6 bases and J dropped 4; count of bases not matched to a gene: 6. Germline CDR1 reads MNHEY; CDR2 reads SMNVEV (reference sequence). The CDR3 DNA follows: TGTGCCAGCAGAGCGGGACAGGGGTTTTACGAGCAGTACTTC. It codes for CASRAGQGFYEQYF.

This chain joins TRBV27 and TRBJ1-1; D call uncertain. The V and J ends lost 6 bases and 1 base respectively, with 9 bases between them. This CDR3 is 13 amino acids long. CDR1 and CDR2 from the germline V gene are MNHEY and SMNVEV (reference sequence). Here the CDR3 reads CASSTSENTEAFF. DNA of the CDR3: TGTGCCAGCAGCACATCAGAGAACACTGAAGCTTTCTTT.

The rearrangement uses TRBV15 and TRBJ2-7; D is perhaps TRBD2 (7 bases). The CDR3 is 15 residues long. Trimming removed 5 bases at V and 3 bases at J, with 17 bases between. From germline, CDR1 is LNHNV and CDR2 YYDKDF (reference sequence). The CDR3 is CATSGGGPLRYEQYF. The CDR3 region has the DNA TGTGCCACCAGCGGGGGGGGCCCCCTACGCTACGAGCAGTACTTC.

The chain joins TRBV2 to TRBJ1-4; D is uncertain. CDR3 size: 14 residues. Germline CDR1 reads SNHLY; CDR2 reads FYNNEI. Trimming removed 6 bases from V and 8 bases from J, with 16 bases in between. The chain's CDR3 is CASSSSLTEEKLFF. The CDR3 DNA sequence: TGTGCCAGCAGCAGTTCCCTGACGGAGGAAAAACTGTTTTTT.

The chain links TRBV19 to TRBJ1-1; no definite D call. Germline V gene lookup returns CDR1 LNHDA and CDR2 SQIVND (reference sequence). V gave up 5 bases and J gave up 0 bases, with 7 bases separating them. CDR3 length: 13 residues. The CDR3 loop is CASSLYVNTEAFF. CDR3 in DNA: TGTGCCAGTAGTCTTTATGTGAACACTGAAGCTTTCTTT.

The chain carries TRBV6-5 and TRBJ1-2; TRBD1 agrees at 8 bases. CDR1 is MNHEY and CDR2 is SVGAGI in the germline V gene. This CDR3 is built from 15 residues. The V gene end was trimmed by 7 bases and the J gene end by 4 bases; junction bases not matched to a gene: 11. The CDR3 protein is CASTRGGTGPYGYTF. DNA for the CDR3: TGTGCCAGCACGAGGGGTGGGACAGGACCCTATGGCTACACCTTC.

The genes are TRBV9 and TRBJ1-2, with D maybe TRBD1 (6 bases). CDR3 length equals 13 residues. In germline, CDR1 is SGDLS, CDR2 YYNGEE. Trimming took 3 bases from V and 8 from J, leaving 14 bases between them. CDR3 loop: CASSGRTVYGYTF. DNA of the CDR3: TGTGCCAGCAGCGGGAGGACAGTATACGGCTACACCTTC.

V and J are TRBV5-6 and TRBJ1-2, with D unresolved. CDR3 length: 11 amino acids. Germline V gene data show CDR1 as SGHDT and CDR2 as YYEEEE. Trimming pared 0 bases from V and 13 bases from J, leaving 10 bases between. CDR3 nucleotides: TGTGCCAGCAGCTTGGGTTCAGGATCCACCTTC. It is translated as CASSLGSGSTF.

This chain joins TRBV6-5 and TRBJ2-2, with 7 nucleotides matching TRBD1. The CDR3 loop spans 15 amino acids. V dropped 6 bases and J dropped 2; count of bases not matched to a gene: 6. The germline CDR1 and CDR2 sequences are MNHEY and SVGAGI. Here the CDR3 DNA reads TGTGCCAGCAGGAGACAGGGATCCAACACCGGGGAGCTGTTTTTT. Its translation is CASRRQGSNTGELFF.